Listed below are T cell receptor beta chains from one sample, sequenced in a study of blood T cells in healthy people across ages. TCRdb called the 5' RACE reads again in MiXCR, with one record for every CDR3 protein. This sample has approximately 1,100,000 distinct CDR3 sequences, with 45% found just once. Specimen: blood. These TCRs come from a woman aged 55-70 years in good health. CDR3s include the opening cysteine and the closing phenylalanine or tryptophan. D genes are given only for firm matches. Clone size is not always given. Where it is, it says once, few, many or a class for expanded clones.

clone_size j_call d_call v_call cdr3_length cdr3_aa cdr3_nt
- TRBJ1-5 - TRBV27 16 CASSLFAQDHRQPQHF TGTGCCAGCAGTTTATTCGCCCAGGACCACCGCCAGCCCCAGCATTTT
- TRBJ2-1 - TRBV11-2 18 CASSLGSGVKFRDNEQFF TGTGCCAGCAGCTTAGGGAGCGGTGTTAAATTTAGGGACAATGAGCAGTTCTTC
- TRBJ1-2 - TRBV3-1 14 CASSQDRSGYGYTF TGTGCCAGCAGCCAAGATCGGAGCGGCTATGGCTACACCTTC
- TRBJ2-7 - TRBV7-9 14 CAVRRGPSYNEQYF TGTGCCGTTAGGCGGGGCCCTTCCTACAATGAGCAGTACTTC
few TRBJ2-7 - TRBV28 12 CASSYLSYEQYF TGTGCCAGCAGCTACCTGTCCTACGAGCAGTACTTC
few TRBJ2-3 TRBD2 TRBV29-1 15 CSGNGLAGGGDTQYF TGCAGCGGTAACGGACTAGCGGGAGGGGGAGATACGCAGTATTTT
- TRBJ2-1 - TRBV6-5 14 CASSSLGGNDEQFF TGTGCCAGCAGTTCCCTCGGCGGGAACGATGAGCAGTTCTTC
few TRBJ2-7 TRBD1 TRBV14 15 CASSQLRDRVDEQYF TGTGCCAGCAGCCAACTCCGGGACAGGGTAGACGAGCAGTACTTC
- TRBJ2-7 TRBD2 TRBV5-1 14 CASSLSGGDDEQYF TGCGCCAGCAGCTTGAGCGGGGGTGACGACGAGCAGTACTTC
- TRBJ1-2 TRBD1 TRBV7-3 16 CVSSLTGDRVNYGYTF TGTGTCAGCAGCTTAACAGGGGACAGGGTGAACTATGGCTACACCTTC
- TRBJ1-5 - TRBV28 13 CANSFFVGQPQHF TGTGCCAACAGTTTCTTTGTCGGTCAGCCCCAGCATTTT
- TRBJ2-5 - TRBV1 14 CTSSQRTCLRKQYF TGCACCAGCAGTCAGAGGACATGCCTACGGAAGCAGTACTTC
few TRBJ2-1 - TRBV27 14 CASSLLEAAGEQFF TGTGCCAGCAGTTTACTAGAGGCGGCGGGTGAGCAGTTCTTC
- TRBJ2-7 - TRBV14 12 CASSQAGNEQYF TGTGCCAGCAGCCAAGCGGGGAACGAGCAGTACTTC
few TRBJ2-7 - TRBV27 15 CASSTSPIQPLEQYF TGTGCCAGCAGTACCTCACCTATCCAGCCTCTCGAGCAGTACTTC
- TRBJ1-4 - TRBV10-3 14 CAIREAGSNEKLFF TGTGCCATCAGAGAGGCCGGATCTAATGAAAAACTGTTTTTT
- TRBJ2-6 - TRBV6-5 15 CASSTQDSGANVLTF TGTGCCAGCAGCACACAGGACTCTGGGGCCAACGTCCTGACTTTC
few TRBJ2-5 - TRBV6-1 12 CASLRGGETQYF TGTGCCAGCCTAAGGGGCGGAGAGACCCAGTACTTC
- TRBJ2-7 - TRBV10-3 14 CATSADLLPGEQYF TGTGCCACCAGTGCTGACCTGTTACCTGGCGAGCAGTACTTC
few TRBJ2-3 TRBD2 TRBV7-2 15 CASSPRGGFTDTQYF TGTGCCAGCAGCCCACGCGGGGGATTCACAGATACGCAGTATTTT
few TRBJ1-4 - TRBV4-1 16 CASSPYSTGNNEKLFF TGCGCCAGCAGCCCCTATTCGACGGGTAATAATGAAAAACTGTTTTTT
- TRBJ2-5 TRBD1 TRBV7-8 15 CASREDRGRGETQYF TGTGCCAGCAGAGAAGACAGGGGGCGGGGGGAGACCCAGTACTTC
- TRBJ2-1 - TRBV10-1 11 CASSDIGEQFF TGCGCCAGCAGTGACATCGGCGAGCAGTTCTTC
- TRBJ2-7 - TRBV5-1 14 CASSLTRFNYEQYF TGCGCCAGCAGTTTGACACGGTTCAACTACGAGCAGTACTTC
- TRBJ2-7 - TRBV29-1 12 CSVEAQTYEQYF TGCAGCGTTGAGGCTCAAACCTACGAGCAGTACTTC
- TRBJ2-3 - TRBV29-1 13 CSVEDGLQDTQYF TGCAGCGTTGAAGACGGACTACAAGATACGCAGTATTTT
- TRBJ2-7 - TRBV12-3/TRBV12-4 17 CASSPRRARSSYNEQYF TGTGCCAGCAGCCCCAGGAGAGCAAGAAGTTCCTACAATGAGCAGTACTTC
- TRBJ2-7 - TRBV27 15 CASSLRWGPSYEQYF TGTGCCAGCAGTTTGCGGTGGGGACCTTCCTACGAGCAGTACTTC
- TRBJ2-7 TRBD2 TRBV20-1 18 CSARATSGQGFGAYEQYF TGCAGTGCTAGGGCGACTAGCGGGCAAGGGTTTGGGGCCTACGAGCAGTACTTC
- TRBJ2-2 TRBD2 TRBV3-1 18 CASSQRLAGGPNTGELFF TGTGCCAGCAGCCAAAGGTTAGCGGGGGGGCCAAACACCGGGGAGCTGTTTTTT
few TRBJ2-4 - TRBV28 15 CASSFFREYKNIQYF TGTGCCAGCAGTTTCTTTAGGGAGTACAAAAACATTCAGTACTTC
- TRBJ2-1 - TRBV29-1 18 CSVGGGFRGSFSYNEQFF TGCAGCGTTGGGGGGGGTTTCAGGGGGTCCTTTTCGTACAATGAGCAGTTCTTC
- TRBJ1-2 TRBD1 TRBV20-1 13 CSATEQGAGGYTF TGCAGTGCTACCGAACAGGGGGCGGGTGGCTACACCTTC
- TRBJ1-4 - TRBV28 14 CASTAEGENEKLFF TGTGCCAGCACCGCTGAGGGAGAAAATGAAAAACTGTTTTTT
- TRBJ2-1 - TRBV11-2 13 CASSLGRSNEQFF TGTGCCAGCAGCTTAGGTAGATCCAATGAGCAGTTCTTC
few TRBJ2-7 TRBD1 TRBV5-6 14 CASSDRDRGNEQYF TGTGCCAGCAGCGACCGGGACAGGGGAAACGAGCAGTACTTC
few TRBJ2-7 - TRBV27 13 CASSLSVTYEQYF TGTGCCAGCAGTTTGTCTGTCACCTACGAGCAGTACTTC
few TRBJ2-7 - TRBV27 15 CASSTRAPATYEQYF TGTGCCAGCAGTACCCGGGCCCCTGCCACTTACGAGCAGTACTTC